This T cell receptor beta chain was retrieved from a study of cytomegalovirus exposure and HLA in healthy donors. General study findings and limits: The dataset shows that most TCR sequences were rare, while some public TCRs occurred in many donors.

The donors were members of the validation cohort, which comprised 120 subjects and was separate from the first cohort of fewer than 700 subjects. With regard to this clone: What it recognizes is unknown.

TCRdb's copy holds only in-frame clones and misses some; the assay was immunoSEQ multiplex PCR. In the table there are about 150,000 clones, around 80% of which are singletons. Sequencing was carried out using PBMCs. This sequence was found in a man aged 25-40 years in good health and CMV-seropositive.

The CDR3 loop is CASSSRRTGETQYF. The DNA of the CDR3 is TGTGCCAGCAGCTCGCGACGGACAGGAGAGACCCAGTACTTC. V usage is TRBV7-2 and J usage is TRBJ2-5; 7 bases fit TRBD1. V lost 4 bases, J lost 4 bases, and 6 bases stayed unmatched. This CDR3 is 14 amino acids long. In germline, CDR1 is SGHTA, CDR2 FQGNSA. Full variable domain (rest looked up from reference TRBV7-2 and TRBJ2-5): GAGVSQSPSNKVTEKGKDVELRCDPISGHTALYWYRQSLGQGLEFLIYFQGNSAPDKSGLPSDRFSAERTGGSVSTLTIQRTQQEDSAVYLCASSSRRTGETQYFGPGTRLLVL.